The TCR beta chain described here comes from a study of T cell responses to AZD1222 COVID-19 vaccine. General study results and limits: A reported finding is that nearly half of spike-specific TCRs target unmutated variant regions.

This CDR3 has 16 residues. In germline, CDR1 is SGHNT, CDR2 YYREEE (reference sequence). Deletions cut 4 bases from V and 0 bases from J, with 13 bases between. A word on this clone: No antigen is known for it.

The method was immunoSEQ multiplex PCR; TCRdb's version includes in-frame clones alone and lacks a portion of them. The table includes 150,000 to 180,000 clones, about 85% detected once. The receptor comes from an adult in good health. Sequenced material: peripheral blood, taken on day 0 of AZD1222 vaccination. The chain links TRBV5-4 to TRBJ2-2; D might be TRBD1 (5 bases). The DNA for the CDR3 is TGTGCCAGCAGCCCCGGACGGACAACGAACACCGGGGAGCTGTTTTTT. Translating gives CASSPGRTTNTGELFF.